This T cell receptor (beta chain) was sequenced in a study of beta chain features in type 1 diabetes. As for the study in general: Analysis included 107,917,701 sorted cells drawn from all samples.

By way of CD45RO/CCR7/CD25/CD127/CD95/CD27, the CD4+ regulatory, stem cell-like memory, central memory and naive cells were sorted. Each sorted population was over 98% pure. The junction had 5 bases not matched to a gene; V was cut back by 4 bases and J by 6 bases. CDR1 SEHNR and CDR2 FQNEAQ come from the germline V gene (reference sequence). This CDR3 comprises 13 residues. In its sample, this clone was seen a few times. Its matching antigen is unknown. The study reverse transcribed the entire isolated RNA, so it sequenced expressed TCRB transcripts. Assay: immunoSEQ multiplex PCR; the TCRdb copy retains only in-frame clones and omits some. The sample includes 150,000 to 180,000 clones, about 9.4% of them seen just once. Study-wide findings and caveats: Type 1 diabetes patients showed fewer insertions and more deletions at VDJ junctions. Significant though moderate, a shortening of TCRB CDR3s appeared in all four CD4+ subsets of Type 1 diabetes patients.

The rearrangement links TRBV7-9 to TRBJ2-7, with TRBD1 identical over 8 bases. The sample taken for sequencing was central memory CD4+ T cells from blood. The clonotype was recovered from a man aged 30 to 45 with type 1 diabetes. CDR3 DNA: TGTGCCAGCAGCTCAGACAGGGGCGGCGAGCAGTACTTC. Translating gives CASSSDRGGEQYF.